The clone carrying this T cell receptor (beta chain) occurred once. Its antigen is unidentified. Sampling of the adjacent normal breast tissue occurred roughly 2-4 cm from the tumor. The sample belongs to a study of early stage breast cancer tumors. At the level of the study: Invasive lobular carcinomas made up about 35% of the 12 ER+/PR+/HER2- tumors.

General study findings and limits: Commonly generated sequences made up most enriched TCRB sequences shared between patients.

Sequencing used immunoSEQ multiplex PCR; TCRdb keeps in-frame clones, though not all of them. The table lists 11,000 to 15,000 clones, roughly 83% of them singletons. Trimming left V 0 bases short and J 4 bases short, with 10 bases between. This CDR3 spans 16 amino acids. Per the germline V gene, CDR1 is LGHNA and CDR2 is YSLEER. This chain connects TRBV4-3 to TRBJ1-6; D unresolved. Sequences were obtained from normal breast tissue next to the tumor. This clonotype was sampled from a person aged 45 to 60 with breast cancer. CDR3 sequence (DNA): TGCGCCAGCAGCCAAGATTTTTCCGGGTATAATTCACCCCTCCACTTT. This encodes CASSQDFSGYNSPLHF.